This T cell receptor beta chain was captured in a study of Ad26.COV2.S vaccination and SARS-CoV-2 variants. The CDR3 is 12 residues long. CDR1 is SQVTM, CDR2 ANQGSEA, per germline. The V end lost 6 bases, the J end lost 5 bases, and 13 bases lay between the germline ends. This table comes from immunoSEQ multiplex PCR, and its TCRdb copy is limited to in-frame clones, with some not included. Among a few hundred thousand clones listed, 85% to 90% were seen once. Noted treatment: around 19 received Ad26.COV2.S at low or high dose, single or two shots; roughly 5 received placebo; per-sample allocation not given. Following the first vaccine or placebo injection, samples were taken on day 63. An adult donor aged 18-55 years was enrolled in Boston.

The source material was peripheral blood, sampled in a trial of Ad26.COV2.S vaccine versus placebo. The chain employs TRBV29-1 and TRBJ2-5, with D perhaps TRBD2 (5 bases). The clonotype was recovered from a person between 18 and 65 years old who received the Ad26.COV2.S COVID-19 vaccine or a placebo. The CDR3 bases are TGCAGCGTCGCCCAGCGGCACGAGACCCAGTACTTC. Protein product: CSVAQRHETQYF.